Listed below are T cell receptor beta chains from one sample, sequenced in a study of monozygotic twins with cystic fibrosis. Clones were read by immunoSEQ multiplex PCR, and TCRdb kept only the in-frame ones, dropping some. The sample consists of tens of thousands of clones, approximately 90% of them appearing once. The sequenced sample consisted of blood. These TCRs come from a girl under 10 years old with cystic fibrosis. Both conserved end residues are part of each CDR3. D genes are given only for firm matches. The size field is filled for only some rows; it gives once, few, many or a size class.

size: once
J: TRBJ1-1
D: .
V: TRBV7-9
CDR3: CASSLGAALENTEAFF
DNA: TGTGCCAGCAGCTTAGGGGCCGCTTTGGAGAACACTGAAGCTTTCTTT

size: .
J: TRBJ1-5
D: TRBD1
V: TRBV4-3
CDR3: CASSQDGTGEGQPQHF
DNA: TGCGCCAGCAGCCAAGATGGGACAGGGGAAGGTCAGCCCCAGCATTTT

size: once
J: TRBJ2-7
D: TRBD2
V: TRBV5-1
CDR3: CASSLAQLAGGYEQYF
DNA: TGCGCCAGCAGCTTGGCACAACTAGCGGGGGGCTACGAGCAGTACTTC

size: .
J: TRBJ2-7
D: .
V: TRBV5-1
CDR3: CASAAVGYEQYF
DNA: TGCGCCAGTGCCGCCGTGGGCTACGAGCAGTACTTC

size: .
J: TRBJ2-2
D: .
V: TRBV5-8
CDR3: CASSLVWPLRNTGELFF
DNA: TGTGCCAGCAGCTTGGTGTGGCCATTGAGGAACACCGGGGAGCTGTTTTTT

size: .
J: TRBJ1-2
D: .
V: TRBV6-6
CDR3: CASSRLDRSAEGYTF
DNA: TGTGCCAGCAGTCGATTGGACAGATCGGCGGAGGGCTACACCTTC

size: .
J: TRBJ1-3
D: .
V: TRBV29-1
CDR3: CSVLRTGSSGNTIYF
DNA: TGCAGCGTTCTACGGACGGGTTCCTCTGGAAACACCATATATTTT

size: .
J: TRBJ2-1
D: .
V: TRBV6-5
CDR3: CASSYGPGPYNEQFF
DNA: TGTGCCAGCAGTTACGGCCCAGGGCCCTACAATGAGCAGTTCTTC

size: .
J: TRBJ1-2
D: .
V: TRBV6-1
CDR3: CASSRPQGAGYTF
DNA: TGTGCCAGCAGTCGCCCACAGGGAGCTGGCTACACCTTC

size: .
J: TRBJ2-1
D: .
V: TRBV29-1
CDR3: CSVDTGRNEQFF
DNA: TGCAGCGTTGATACGGGACGTAATGAGCAGTTCTTC

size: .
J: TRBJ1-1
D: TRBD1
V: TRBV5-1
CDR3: CASSLTGGTEAFF
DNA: TGCGCCAGCAGCCTGACAGGGGGGACTGAAGCTTTCTTT

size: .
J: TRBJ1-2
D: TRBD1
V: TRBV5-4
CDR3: CASSLRQGARGYTF
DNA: TGTGCCAGCAGCCTACGACAGGGGGCTAGAGGCTACACCTTC

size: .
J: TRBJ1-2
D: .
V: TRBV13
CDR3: CASSLDRVENYGYTF
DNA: TGTGCCAGCAGCTTAGACAGGGTTGAGAACTATGGCTACACCTTC

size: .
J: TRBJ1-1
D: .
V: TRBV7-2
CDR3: CASSLGRENTEAFF
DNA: TGTGCCAGCAGCCTAGGGAGAGAGAACACTGAAGCTTTCTTT

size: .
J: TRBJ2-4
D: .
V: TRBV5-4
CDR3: CASSLAGGVDKNIQYF
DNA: TGTGCCAGCAGCTTGGCTGGCGGGGTGGACAAAAACATTCAGTACTTC

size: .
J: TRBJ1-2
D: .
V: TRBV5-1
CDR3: CASSLEGAGYTF
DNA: TGCGCCAGCAGCTTGGAAGGGGCTGGCTACACCTTC

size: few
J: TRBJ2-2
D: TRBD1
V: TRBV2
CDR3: CASRRTGTNTGELFF
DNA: TGTGCCAGCAGGCGGACAGGGACGAACACCGGGGAGCTGTTTTTT

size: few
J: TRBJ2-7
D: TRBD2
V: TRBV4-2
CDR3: CASSHGTSGTYEQYF
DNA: TGTGCCAGCAGCCACGGGACTAGCGGGACCTACGAGCAGTACTTC

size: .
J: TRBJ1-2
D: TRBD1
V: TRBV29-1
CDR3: CSVSGGPGYGYTF
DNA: TGCAGCGTCTCAGGGGGGCCTGGGTATGGCTACACCTTC

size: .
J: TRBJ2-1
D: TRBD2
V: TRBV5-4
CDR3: CASSRYGTSALVYEQFF
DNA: TGTGCCAGCAGCCGATACGGGACTAGCGCTTTAGTCTATGAGCAGTTCTTC

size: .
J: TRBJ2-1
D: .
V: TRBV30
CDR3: CAWSYKYNEQFF
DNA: TGTGCCTGGAGTTACAAGTACAATGAGCAGTTCTTC

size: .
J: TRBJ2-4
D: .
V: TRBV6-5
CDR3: CASSPKKNIQYF
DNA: TGTGCCAGCAGCCCAAAGAAAAACATTCAGTACTTC

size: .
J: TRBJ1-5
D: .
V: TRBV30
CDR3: CAWSAVSGSNQPQHF
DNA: TGTGCCTGGAGTGCGGTCTCGGGTAGCAATCAGCCCCAGCATTTT

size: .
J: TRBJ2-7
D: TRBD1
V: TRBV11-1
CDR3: CASSPVSETGGYEQYF
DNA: TGTGCCAGCAGCCCGGTTTCTGAGACAGGGGGCTACGAGCAGTACTTC

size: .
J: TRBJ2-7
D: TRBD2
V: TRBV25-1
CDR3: CASTPTSGETYEQYF
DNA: TGTGCCAGCACCCCGACTAGCGGGGAGACCTACGAGCAGTACTTC

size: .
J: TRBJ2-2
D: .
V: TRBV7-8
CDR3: CASSLQVDQSNTGELFF
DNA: TGTGCCAGCAGCTTACAGGTTGACCAATCGAACACCGGGGAGCTGTTTTTT

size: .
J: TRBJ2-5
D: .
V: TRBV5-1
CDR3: CASSLVGQTQYF
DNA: TGCGCCAGCAGCTTGGTAGGTCAGACCCAGTACTTC

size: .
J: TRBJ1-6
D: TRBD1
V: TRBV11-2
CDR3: CASSLGTGNNSPLHF
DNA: TGTGCCAGCAGCTTAGGGACAGGGAATAATTCACCCCTCCACTTT

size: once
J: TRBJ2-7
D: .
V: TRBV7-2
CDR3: CASSLGYRDYEQYF
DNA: TGTGCCAGCAGCTTAGGTTACAGAGACTACGAGCAGTACTTC

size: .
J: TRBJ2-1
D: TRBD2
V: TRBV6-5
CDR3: CASRASGGGYNEQFF
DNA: TGTGCCAGCAGAGCCAGCGGGGGAGGCTACAATGAGCAGTTCTTC

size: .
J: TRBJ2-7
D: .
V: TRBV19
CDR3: CASTDNSYEQYF
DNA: TGTGCCAGTACAGACAACTCCTACGAGCAGTACTTC

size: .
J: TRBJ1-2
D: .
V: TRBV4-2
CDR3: CASSQDLRQGRVGYTF
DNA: TGTGCCAGCAGCCAAGATCTCCGGCAGGGCCGCGTCGGCTACACCTTC

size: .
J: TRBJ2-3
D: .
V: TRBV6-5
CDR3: CAAATGRTDTQYF
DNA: TGTGCCGCAGCTACGGGCAGGACAGATACGCAGTATTTT

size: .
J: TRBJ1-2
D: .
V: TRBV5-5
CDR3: CASRPTGPYGYTF
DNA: TGTGCCAGCAGACCTACAGGGCCCTATGGCTACACCTTC

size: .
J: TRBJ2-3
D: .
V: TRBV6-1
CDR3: CASSGRRLKSTDTQYF
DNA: TGTGCCAGCAGTGGGCGGCGGCTCAAAAGCACAGATACGCAGTATTTT

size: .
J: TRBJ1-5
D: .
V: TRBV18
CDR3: CASSPVSVGSNQPQHF
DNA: TGTGCCAGCTCACCAGTTTCGGTAGGTAGCAATCAGCCCCAGCATTTT

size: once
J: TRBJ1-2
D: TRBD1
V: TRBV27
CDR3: CASSFRGSNYGYTF
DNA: TGTGCCAGCAGTTTCAGGGGGTCTAACTATGGCTACACCTTC